The present T cell receptor beta chain was sequenced within a study of T cell repertoires in cytomegalovirus infection. Study-level background: The study used recently identified HLA-C-restricted and well-studied HLA-B-restricted CMV epitopes. Both a matching HLA type and CMV infection were indicated by public TCR beta signatures.

J lost 0 bases, V lost 0 bases, and 6 bases had no gene match. The V gene's germline CDR1 is SGDLS and CDR2 YYNGEE. The CDR3 is made up of 17 amino acids. Study-wide points: HLA-C-restricted, CMV-specific TCR beta clonotypes were dominant ex vivo.

TCRdb recomputed calls from the reads with MiXCR, one row per CDR3 protein. The sample has more than 95,000 distinct CDR3 sequences, about 32% seen once. Only a few counts were recorded for this clonotype. Its matching antigen is unknown. The chain employs TRBV9 and TRBJ2-7; 10 positions agree with TRBD1. The sequencing used CD8+ T cells from cultured PBMCs, collected from culture after CMV antigen stimulation. This receptor was identified in a human donor in good health (CMV status not recorded). Some clones in this sample may be carry-over from other donors' samples. CDR3 in amino acids: CASSVGRTGGSSYEQYF. CDR3 bases: TGTGCCAGCAGCGTAGGACGGACAGGGGGAAGCTCCTACGAGCAGTACTTC.